This T cell receptor beta chain was retrieved from a study of cytomegalovirus exposure and HLA in healthy donors. PCR involved 60 Vbeta and 13 Jbeta primers. Repertoires were generated with immunoSEQ multiplex PCR, while TCRdb's copy carries only in-frame clones and drops some. There are around 110,000 clones in the sample; over 70% occur only once, and around 1.7% lies in the top ten. The study, taken as a whole, reports: Trimming of TCR beta V- and J-genes showed a link, identified in a later analysis, to a missense DCLRE1C variant. Productive status was seen about 90% or about 30% of the time for most TCR beta V segments in an earlier analysis.

About this clone: Its antigen is unknown.

Sample: PBMCs. The source is a woman under 30 in good health and CMV-seronegative.

This chain's CDR3 is CASSHAGQGYNEQFF. Written as DNA, the CDR3 is TGTGCCAGCAGTCACGCGGGACAGGGTTACAATGAGCAGTTCTTC. This chain links TRBV6-6 with TRBJ2-1; 9 bases line up with TRBD1. This CDR3 region has 15 residues. Trimming took 5 bases from V and 4 from J; bases not matched to a gene: 6. Germline CDR1 MNHNY, CDR2 SVGAGI (reference sequence).